The T cell receptor (beta chain) under discussion was sequenced for a study of cytomegalovirus exposure and HLA in healthy donors. About this clone: Its antigen is unknown.

Whole-study findings and limits: Among TCR sequences, most were rare, though some public TCRs appeared in many donors.

Vbeta (60) and Jbeta (13) primers were used in the PCR. Measured with immunoSEQ multiplex PCR; TCRdb has only the in-frame clones, and not every one. The profile shows about 120,000 clones, 65% to 85% of them singletons. V lost 3 bases, J lost 1 base, and 7 bases lay in between. CDR3 length: 14 residues. Germline assignment: CDR1 MDHEN and CDR2 SYDVKM. The specimen sequenced was PBMCs. This TCR was recovered from a man in his forties or fifties in good health and CMV-seronegative. The chain carries TRBV28 and TRBJ1-3, with D possibly TRBD1 on 5 matching bases. The CDR3 reads CASSFAGSGNTIYF. For the CDR3, the DNA is TGTGCCAGCAGTTTTGCAGGGTCTGGAAACACCATATATTTT.